The clone carrying this T cell receptor beta chain has a handful of counts. Antigen specificity is unknown. MiXCR, applied by TCRdb to the 5' RACE reads, yields one record per CDR3 protein. The data show about 130,000 distinct CDR3 sequences, with roughly 6% seen just once and 2% to 2.5% held by the top ten. The data stem from a study of T-cell memory formation after mild COVID-19. Whole-study results and caveats: The study found balanced CD4/CD8 in clones contracting day 15 to 85 and a CD4+ lean in later expanders. Contracting CD8+ clones were enriched in EMRA, CD4+ mainly in CM and EM. The study detected some responding clones in pre-infection memory, suggesting cross-reactive memory joined.

The length of the CDR3 is 17 residues. Germline V gene data show CDR1 as SEHNR and CDR2 as FQNEAQ (reference sequence). V lost 7 bases and J lost 1, with 22 bases in between. Sample: PBMCs or a T cell subset sorted from them (not recorded which). The chain employs TRBV7-9 and TRBJ1-1, with D possibly being TRBD1 (5 bases). The clonotype originates from an adult woman who had mild COVID-19 (a few samples of this study predate the infection). Cell type and time point are not known. CDR3 bases: TGTGCCAGCAACCCCTATCCCCGGGGCTTGGGGAACACTGAAGCTTTCTTT. Translation: CASNPYPRGLGNTEAFF.